This paragraph covers one TCR beta chain sequence. The antigen is not known. Germline is not matched at one junction end, which may reflect a read error. TCRdb processed the reads anew with MiXCR; each CDR3 protein has one entry. The table lists hundreds of thousands of distinct CDR3 sequences, 20% to 25% of them singletons. The CDR3 has 14 residues. Germline CDR1 reads SGHVS; CDR2 reads FNYEAQ. The sample comes from a study of T cell repertoires in cytomegalovirus infection. Study outcomes and limitations: Within the response measured ex vivo, HLA-C-restricted CMV-specific TCR beta clonotypes were dominant.

This rearrangement joins TRBV7-6 to TRBJ2-5; D remains ambiguous. The material sequenced was CD8+ T cells from PBMCs. This clonotype originated in a human donor in good health (CMV status not recorded). Some clones in this sample may be carry-over from other donors' samples. CDR3 in amino acids: CASSLLQIGETQYF. The CDR3 DNA is TGTGCTAGCAGCTTACTTCAAATCGGGGAGACCCAGTACTTC. Based on the CDR3 plus reference TRBV7-6 and TRBJ2-5, the full variable domain is GAGVSQSPRYKVTKRGQDVALRCDPISGHVSLYWYRQALGQGPEFLTYFNYEAQQDKSGLPNDRFSAERPEGSISTLTIQRTEQRDSAMYRCASSLLQIGETQYFGPGTRLLVL.